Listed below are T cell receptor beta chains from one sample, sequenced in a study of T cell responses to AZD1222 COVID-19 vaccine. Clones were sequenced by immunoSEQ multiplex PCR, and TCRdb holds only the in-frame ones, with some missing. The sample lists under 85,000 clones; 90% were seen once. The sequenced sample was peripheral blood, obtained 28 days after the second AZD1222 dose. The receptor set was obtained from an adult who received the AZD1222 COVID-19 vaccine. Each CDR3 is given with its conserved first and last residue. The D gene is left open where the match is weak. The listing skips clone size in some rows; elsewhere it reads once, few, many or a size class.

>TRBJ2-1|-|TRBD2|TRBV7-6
TGTGCCAGCAGCTTTCGGGGAACTAGCGGACCCTACAATGAGCAGTTCTTC
CASSFRGTSGPYNEQFF
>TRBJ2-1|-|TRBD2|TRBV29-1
TGCAGCGTTGAAAACATCGCCCGGTCCGGACTAGCGGGAGTAAGGGGGCGGTTTCAGTTCTTC
CSVENIARSGLAGVRGRFQFF
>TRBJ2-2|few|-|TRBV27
TGTGCCAGCAGTTTGGCTTTGGGTGGCGGGCTTCGGGGTACCGGGGAGCTGTTTTTT
CASSLALGGGLRGTGELFF
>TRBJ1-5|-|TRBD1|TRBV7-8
TGTGCCAGCAGCGTAGACAGGGGGCGCGGTCAGCCCCAGCATTTT
CASSVDRGRGQPQHF
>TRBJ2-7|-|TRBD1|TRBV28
TGTGCCAGCAGTTTAAGCCCCCACTACAGGGGGCATTTCTACGAGCAGTACTTC
CASSLSPHYRGHFYEQYF
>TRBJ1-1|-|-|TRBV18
TGTGCCAGCTCACCACAACAGGGATTCACTGAAGCTTTCTTT
CASSPQQGFTEAFF
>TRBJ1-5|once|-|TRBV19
TGTGCCAGTAGATTGGGGTCGGCTCAGCCCCAGCATTTT
CASRLGSAQPQHF
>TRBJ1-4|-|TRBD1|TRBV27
TGTGCCAGCAGTACCTTGACAGGGTACGGGTCCGGAACTAATGAAAAACTGTTTTTT
CASSTLTGYGSGTNEKLFF
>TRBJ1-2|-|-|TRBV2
TGTGCCAGCAGTGACGGGGGTGGCTACACCTTC
CASSDGGGYTF
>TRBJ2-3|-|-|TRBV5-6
TGTGCCAGCAGCCCGGACCAACTAGGCTACGGTACGCAGTATTTT
CASSPDQLGYGTQYF
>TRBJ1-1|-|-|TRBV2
TGTGCCAGCAGTGAAGCGCGCATTGGGGGCTCTGAAGCTTTCTTT
CASSEARIGGSEAFF
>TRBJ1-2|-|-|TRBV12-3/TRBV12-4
TGTGCCAGCAGGCTAAATAACAGGGATGGCTACACCTTC
CASRLNNRDGYTF
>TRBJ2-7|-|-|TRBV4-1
TGCGCCAGCAGCCAGGCCGGGACTCAAAGCTCCTACGAGCAGTACTTC
CASSQAGTQSSYEQYF
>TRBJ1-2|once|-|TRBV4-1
TGCGCCAGCAGCCAACGAGCCCTTTATGGCTACACCTTC
CASSQRALYGYTF
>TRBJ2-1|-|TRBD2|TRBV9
TGTGCCAGCAGCGTTTACGGGACTAGCGGGAGAAAGAATGAGCAGTTCTTC
CASSVYGTSGRKNEQFF
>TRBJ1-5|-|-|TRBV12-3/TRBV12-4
TGTGCCAGCAGTTCCCCAAGTAATCAGCCCCAGCATTTT
CASSSPSNQPQHF
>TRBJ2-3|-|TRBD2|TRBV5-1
TGCGCCAGCAGCTTGTCACGCGGGGGGGCAGATACGCAGTATTTT
CASSLSRGGADTQYF
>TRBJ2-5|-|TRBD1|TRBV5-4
TGTGCCAGCAGCCCGACAGGGCCCCAAGAGACCCAGTACTTC
CASSPTGPQETQYF
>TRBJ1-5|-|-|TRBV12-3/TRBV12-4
TGTGCCAGCAGTTTCGGTGGGCCCCAGCATTTT
CASSFGGPQHF
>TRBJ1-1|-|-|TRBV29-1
TGCAGCGGAGCCACAGGGCGCAACACTGAAGCTTTCTTT
CSGATGRNTEAFF
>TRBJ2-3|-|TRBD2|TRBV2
TGTGCCAGCAGGGGTGGGATAGCGGGGCTCACAGATACGCAGTATTTT
CASRGGIAGLTDTQYF
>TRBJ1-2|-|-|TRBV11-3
TGTGCCAGCAGCTTAGATCGAGTCCTTCCTAACTATGGCTACACCTTC
CASSLDRVLPNYGYTF
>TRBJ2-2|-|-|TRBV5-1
TGCGCCAGCAGCCCGCAACCGGACACCGGGGAGCTGTTTTTT
CASSPQPDTGELFF
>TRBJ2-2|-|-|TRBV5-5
TGTGCCAGCAGCTTGGTTATGACCGGGGAGCTGTTTTTT
CASSLVMTGELFF
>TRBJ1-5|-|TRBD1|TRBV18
TGTGCCAGCTCGCCAGGGGGCGGTCAGCCCCAGCATTTT
CASSPGGGQPQHF
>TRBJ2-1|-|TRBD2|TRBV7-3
TGTGCCAGCAGCTTAATAGCGGGGGCCTACAATGAGCAGTTCTTC
CASSLIAGAYNEQFF
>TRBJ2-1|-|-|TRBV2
TGTGCCAGCAGGGCACCATCGGGCACGATACAGTTCTTC
CASRAPSGTIQFF
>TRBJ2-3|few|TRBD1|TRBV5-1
TGCGCCAGCCGCCCGGGACAGGGGACAGATACGCAGTATTTT
CASRPGQGTDTQYF
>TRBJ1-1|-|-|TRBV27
TGTGCCAGCAGTGCGTACGGGACGGGGAACACTGAAGCTTTCTTT
CASSAYGTGNTEAFF
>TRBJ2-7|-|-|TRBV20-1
TGCAGTGCTAGTCAGGCACAGAACTACGAGCAGTACTTC
CSASQAQNYEQYF
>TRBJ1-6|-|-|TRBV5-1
TGCGCCAGCAGCTTGGGACTGATTAATTCACCCCTCCACTTT
CASSLGLINSPLHF
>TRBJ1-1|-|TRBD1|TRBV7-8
TGTGCCAGCAGCGCCCCTACAGGGGTGAACACTGAAGCTTTCTTT
CASSAPTGVNTEAFF
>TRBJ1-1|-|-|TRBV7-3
TGTGCCAGCAGCTTAGGGCCCGGGAACACTGAAGCTTTCTTT
CASSLGPGNTEAFF
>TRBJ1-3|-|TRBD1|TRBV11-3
TGTGCCAGCAGCCGAGGGGGCGAGGGGAACACCATATATTTT
CASSRGGEGNTIYF
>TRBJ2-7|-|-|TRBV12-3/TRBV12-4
TGTGCCAGCAGTTTCGGGAACGAGCAGTACTTC
CASSFGNEQYF
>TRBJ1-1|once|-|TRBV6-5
TGTGCCAGCAGTTACGGGTCAGAAGAAGCTTTCTTT
CASSYGSEEAFF
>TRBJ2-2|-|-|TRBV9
TGTGCCAGCAGCGTAGATAATAGGGTACGGGAGCTGTTTTTT
CASSVDNRVRELFF
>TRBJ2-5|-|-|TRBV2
TGTGCCAGCAAATCCAAGGAGCAAGAGACCCAGTACTTC
CASKSKEQETQYF
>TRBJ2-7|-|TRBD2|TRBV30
TGTGCCTGGAGCGATAGCGGGACGCGGATCTACGAGCAGTACTTC
CAWSDSGTRIYEQYF
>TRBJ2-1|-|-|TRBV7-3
TGTGCCAGCAGCCCGGCCTTAGCGGATGAGCAGTTCTTC
CASSPALADEQFF
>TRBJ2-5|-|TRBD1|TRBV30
TGTGCCTGGAGTCTCGGGACAGGGAGTGAAGAGACCCAGTACTTC
CAWSLGTGSEETQYF
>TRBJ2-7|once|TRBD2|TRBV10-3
TGTGCCATCAGTTCTGCGACTAGCGGGAAGGGCTCCTACGAGCAGTACTTC
CAISSATSGKGSYEQYF
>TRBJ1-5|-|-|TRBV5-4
TGTGCCAGCAGCTTGCTCGGTCAGCCCCAGCATTTT
CASSLLGQPQHF
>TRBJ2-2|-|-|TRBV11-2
TGTGCCAGCAGCTTAGATGCAGTGAACACCGGGGAGCTGTTTTTT
CASSLDAVNTGELFF